The clone carrying this TCR beta chain was seen only a few times. The record originates from a study of T cells after yellow fever vaccination. The trim removed 5 bases at V and 7 bases at J, leaving 12 bases unmatched. The CDR3 totals 15 residues. From the 5' RACE reads, TCRdb called clonotypes with MiXCR, one entry per CDR3 protein. The repertoire has some 300,000 distinct CDR3 sequences, roughly 8.4% of them found once; the top ten carry 15% to 20%. V usage is TRBV12-3 or TRBV12-4 and J usage is TRBJ1-1, with 8 bases fitting TRBD1. Sequencing used PBMCs, obtained approximately 47 days after the first yellow fever vaccination. This sequence originates from a man between 18 and 29 years old who received the YFV17D yellow fever vaccine. CDR3 in DNA: TGTGCCAGCAGTACCCGGACAGGGCACTATTATGAAGCTTTCTTT. This gives the protein CASSTRTGHYYEAFF.